The TCR beta chain described here comes from a study of cytomegalovirus exposure and HLA in healthy donors. Study outcomes and limitations: In a later analysis, donors in an Asian-associated ancestry cluster reportedly had fewer N-insertions in productive TCRs than the cohort mean. Among CMV-associated TCR beta chains, most appeared HLA-restricted in a later analysis.

Both 60 Vbeta primers and 13 Jbeta primers went into the PCR. Assay used: immunoSEQ multiplex PCR; TCRdb lists only in-frame clones, some missing. The sample includes 180,000 or so clones, 75% to 90% seen only once; the top ten take roughly 10%. Comment on this clone: The antigen is undetermined.

Germline V CDR1 and CDR2: LGHNA, YNFKEQ. The CDR3 sequence is 18 residues long. V was trimmed by 0 bases and J by 8 bases, leaving 22 bases between them. Sequenced input: PBMCs. The chain couples TRBV4-2 to TRBJ1-4, with TRBD1 as a possible D gene (5 bases). This clonotype was obtained from a young man in good health and CMV-seropositive. In nucleotides, the CDR3 is TGTGCCAGCAGCCAAGATTTAGGACAAGGCCGCGGTTGGGAAAAACTGTTTTTT. Translation gives CASSQDLGQGRGWEKLFF.